Listed here are 20 T cell receptor beta chains from one sample, sequenced in a study of cytomegalovirus exposure and HLA in healthy donors. Repertoires were generated with immunoSEQ multiplex PCR, while TCRdb's copy carries only in-frame clones and drops some. Among a few hundred thousand clones listed, approximately 88% were seen once. The source material was PBMCs. These receptors came from a young woman in good health and CMV-seropositive.

The V gene is TRBV6-1, the J gene TRBJ1-3, with 7 bases identical to TRBD1. CDR1 is MNHNS, CDR2 SASEGT, per germline. The CDR3 extends over 15 amino acids. Trimming at V came to 5 bases and at J to 4 bases, leaving 8 bases not matched to a gene. The CDR3 sequence: CASSPTGSSGNTIYF. In nucleotides, the CDR3 is TGTGCCAGCAGTCCGACAGGGAGCTCCGGAAACACCATATATTTT.

The chain carries TRBV6-1 and TRBJ1-5, with D uncertain. Trimming cost V 4 bases and J 4 bases, with 14 bases left between them. The CDR3 length is 15 residues. Per germline, CDR1 MNHNS and CDR2 SASEGT. The CDR3 nucleotides read TGTGCCAGCAGTGGCCACGGGTCGCTTAATCAGCCCCAGCATTTT. This translates into CASSGHGSLNQPQHF.

This clone has more than one count but fewer than ten. The J gene is TRBJ2-2, the V gene TRBV27; no clear D gene. V was cut by 6 bases and J by 5 bases, with 10 bases left in between. The germline CDR1 and CDR2 sequences are MNHEY and SMNVEV (reference sequence). The CDR3 is 13 residues long. Written as DNA, the CDR3 is TGTGCCAGCAGACCAATCCAGACCGGGGAGCTGTTTTTT. Translating it yields CASRPIQTGELFF.

This clone was detected once. The rearrangement joins TRBV9 to TRBJ2-5; 9 nucleotides align to TRBD1. The trim removed 0 bases at V and 6 bases at J, leaving 6 bases unmatched. There are 15 residues in the CDR3. Germline values: CDR1 SGDLS, CDR2 YYNGEE. The CDR3 region is CASSVVGTGQQTQYF. CDR3 bases: TGTGCCAGCAGCGTAGTTGGGACAGGGCAGCAGACCCAGTACTTC.

There are a few counts of this clone. The chain has TRBV5-4 and TRBJ1-2; D is ambiguous. The V end lost 0 bases, the J end lost 1 base, and 10 bases lay between the germline ends. This CDR3 has 15 residues. The germline V gene has CDR1 SGHNT and CDR2 YYREEE (reference sequence). The CDR3 loop reads CASSLGRRYNYGYTF. In DNA, the CDR3 is TGTGCCAGCAGCTTGGGAAGGCGGTATAACTATGGCTACACCTTC.

The gene calls are TRBV4-3 and TRBJ2-6; D remains unclear. Trimming cost V 1 base and J 2 bases, with 9 bases left between them. This CDR3 has 16 amino acids. The germline V gene has CDR1 LGHNA and CDR2 YSLEER. CDR3: CASSQVATAGANVLTF. CDR3 coding DNA: TGCGCCAGCAGCCAAGTTGCGACCGCTGGGGCCAACGTCCTGACTTTC.

This clone turned up a few times. The rearrangement uses TRBV30 and TRBJ1-2; D call uncertain. The CDR3 totals 14 residues. Germline lookup yields CDR1 GTSNPN and CDR2 SVGIG (reference sequence). Trimming took 4 bases from V and 6 from J, leaving 18 bases between them. The CDR3 here is CAWTDGRWYDGYTF. Written as DNA, the CDR3 is TGTGCCTGGACGGATGGCAGGTGGTATGATGGCTACACCTTC.

The V and J genes are TRBV30 and TRBJ2-7, with a weak D call TRBD1 (6 bases). V lost 2 bases, J lost 5 bases, and 10 bases lay in between. Germline CDR1 and CDR2: GTSNPN and SVGIG (reference sequence). The CDR3 is made up of 12 amino acids. DNA of the CDR3: TGTGCCTGGAGTCAGGACAGAGACGAGCAGTACTTC. It codes for CAWSQDRDEQYF.

The J gene is TRBJ2-3, the V gene TRBV29-1, with 12 bases matching TRBD2. In germline, CDR1 is SQVTM, CDR2 ANQGSEA. The CDR3 runs 18 residues. V was pared by 8 bases and J by 0 bases, with 15 bases of the junction left unmatched. The CDR3 sequence: CSMVRLAGGRGSTDTQYF. CDR3 nucleotide sequence: TGCAGCATGGTTCGGCTAGCGGGAGGGCGTGGGAGCACAGATACGCAGTATTTT.

The chain carries TRBV28 and TRBJ2-3; 9 bases map to TRBD2. The CDR3 length is 16 residues. The trim removed 11 bases at V and 2 bases at J, leaving 14 bases unmatched. Germline V gene sequence: CDR1 MDHEN, CDR2 SYDVKM. The DNA of the CDR3 is TGTGCCCTTGGCGGGAGCGGGAGGACCTCCACAGATACGCAGTATTTT. It codes for CALGGSGRTSTDTQYF.

V usage is TRBV2 and J usage is TRBJ1-2; no reliable D call. Trimming cost V 1 base and J 2 bases, with 8 bases left between them. In germline, CDR1 is SNHLY, CDR2 FYNNEI. The CDR3 spans 14 residues. The CDR3 DNA follows: TGTGCCAGCAGTGAAGGGGTCTTGAACTATGGCTACACCTTC. Protein product: CASSEGVLNYGYTF.

This clone occurred once. J is TRBJ2-2 and V is TRBV27; D assignment may be TRBD1 or TRBD2 (6 bases each). The CDR3 runs to 17 residues. CDR1 is MNHEY, CDR2 SMNVEV, per germline (reference sequence). Trimming took off 0 bases at V and 3 bases at J, with 14 bases between the two ends. Here the CDR3 reads CASSLSIGGADTGELFF. The CDR3 coding sequence is TGTGCCAGCAGTTTATCTATCGGGGGCGCGGACACCGGGGAGCTGTTTTTT.

V and J are TRBV7-8 and TRBJ2-7; weak D call: TRBD1 (5 bases). The V gene's germline CDR1 is SGHVS and CDR2 FQNEAQ. The CDR3 consists of 14 residues. V lost 0 bases, J lost 3 bases, and 9 bases lay in between. The CDR3 bases are TGTGCCAGCAGCTTAGCAGGGGTCGGCTACGAGCAGTACTTC. This translates into CASSLAGVGYEQYF.

The chain carries TRBV6-7 and TRBJ2-1; D is ambiguous. TRBV6-7 is reported as an ORF; its role is uncertain. CDR3 length: 14 amino acids. The germline V and J ends were trimmed by 6 bases and 8 bases, with 17 bases remaining between them. CDR3 bases: TGTGCCAGCAGCCCTTGTCCCCCTGACGATGAGCAGTTCTTC. Translation: CASSPCPPDDEQFF.

J is TRBJ1-1 and V is TRBV27; 7 nucleotides align to TRBD1. Germline loops: CDR1 MNHEY, CDR2 SMNVEV (reference sequence). The length of the CDR3 is 15 residues. With V trimmed by 6 bases and J by 2 bases, 9 bases remained unmatched. CDR3 DNA sequence: TGTGCCAGCAGGACTAGGACAGGCCCCAACACTGAAGCTTTCTTT. Translating gives CASRTRTGPNTEAFF.

The chain couples TRBV5-1 to TRBJ1-2; no definite D call. CDR1 and CDR2 (germline): SGHRS, YFSETQ. The CDR3 sequence is 13 residues long. V lost 0 bases and J 3 bases, leaving 6 bases between the germline ends. CDR3 DNA sequence: TGCGCCAGCAGCTTGGCCGAGCACTATGGCTACACCTTC. Translating it yields CASSLAEHYGYTF.

This chain connects TRBV9 to TRBJ2-7; 8 positions agree with TRBD1. V was pared by 5 bases and J by 3 bases, with 10 bases of the junction left unmatched. CDR3 length: 15 residues. Germline CDR1 reads SGDLS; CDR2 reads YYNGEE. The CDR3 DNA is TGTGCCAGCAGTCGTAGTGCCACAGGGGGCTACGAGCAGTACTTC. It translates to CASSRSATGGYEQYF.

This chain uses TRBV9 with TRBJ1-2; D uncertain. Germline V gene data show CDR1 as SGDLS and CDR2 as YYNGEE. The CDR3 sequence is 12 residues long. V lost 7 bases and J 5 bases, leaving 12 bases between the germline ends. The CDR3 sequence: CASQGRTYGYTF. CDR3 coding DNA: TGTGCCAGCCAAGGGAGGACTTATGGCTACACCTTC.

CDR3 sequence: CASSFTGTVSYGYTF. CDR3 DNA: TGTGCCAGCAGCTTCACCGGGACAGTATCCTATGGCTACACCTTC. The genes are TRBV7-9 and TRBJ1-2, with 7 bases that match TRBD1. Germline CDR1 is SEHNR and CDR2 is FQNEAQ (reference sequence). The V and J ends lost 3 bases and 4 bases, in that order; junction bases with no gene match: 8. The CDR3 extends over 15 amino acids.

V is TRBV19 and J is TRBJ2-1; TRBD2 matches 8 bases. J was trimmed by 7 bases and V by 2 bases; bases with no gene match: 7. There are 15 residues in the CDR3. Germline-derived CDR1 and CDR2 are LNHDA and SQIVND (reference sequence). CDR3 region: CASSIHSGRFNEQFF. The CDR3 nucleotides are TGTGCCAGTAGTATACACAGCGGGAGATTTAATGAGCAGTTCTTC.